These 11 T cell receptor beta chains share one sample of origin, sequenced in a study of cytomegalovirus exposure and HLA in healthy donors. A multiplex PCR was run with 60 Vbeta primers and 13 Jbeta primers. The protocol was immunoSEQ multiplex PCR, while the TCRdb copy is restricted to in-frame clones and leaves out a portion. The sample holds 85,000 to 100,000 clones, about 76% seen once. The sample consisted of PBMCs. These receptors all come from a man in his forties or fifties in good health and CMV-seropositive.

This chain uses TRBV7-9 with TRBJ1-2, with 8 bases that match TRBD1. The CDR3 has 15 residues. From germline, CDR1 is SEHNR and CDR2 FQNEAQ (reference sequence). V trimming: 2 bases; J trimming: 11 bases; junction bases outside the gene matches: 13. The CDR3: CASSLRSRTGPFYTF. The CDR3 coding sequence is TGTGCCAGCAGCTTAAGATCAAGGACAGGGCCTTTTTACACCTTC.

The chain combines TRBV14 with TRBJ2-7; D might be TRBD1 (6 bases). Germline V CDR1 and CDR2: SGHDN, FVKESK. CDR3 size: 13 residues. V was pared by 3 bases and J by 6 bases, with 12 bases between. CDR3 sequence reads: CASSHTTGSEQYF. The CDR3 bases are TGTGCCAGCAGCCATACTACAGGGTCCGAGCAGTACTTC. Full variable domain (missing parts from reference TRBV14 and TRBJ2-7): EAGVTQFPSHSVIEKGQTVTLRCDPISGHDNLYWYRRVMGKEIKFLLHFVKESKQDESGMPNNRFLAERTGGTYSTLKVQPAELEDSGVYFCASSHTTGSEQYFGPGTRLTVT.

This rearrangement joins TRBV7-9 to TRBJ2-2, with TRBD2 as a possible D gene (6 bases). Germline V CDR1 and CDR2: SEHNR, FQNEAQ (reference sequence). Between the trimmed V and J ends, which lost 1 base and 0 bases, there was a span of 6 bases. The CDR3 runs 15 residues. The CDR3 loop reads CASSLGLANTGELFF. DNA of the CDR3: TGTGCCAGCAGCTTAGGACTAGCGAACACCGGGGAGCTGTTTTTT.

The chain combines TRBV5-4 with TRBJ2-2; D ambiguous. The germline gives CDR1 SGHNT, CDR2 YYREEE (reference sequence). The CDR3 has 14 residues. V lost 0 bases to trimming and J lost 7 bases, with 10 bases between them. The CDR3: CASSLAGADGELFF. Here the CDR3 DNA reads TGTGCCAGCAGCTTGGCTGGAGCTGACGGGGAGCTGTTTTTT. Looking up the rest from reference TRBV5-4 and TRBJ2-2 gives the full variable domain: ETGVTQSPTHLIKTRGQQVTLRCSSQSGHNTVSWYQQALGQGPQFIFQYYREEENGRGNFPPRFSGLQFPNYSSELNVNALELDDSALYLCASSLAGADGELFFGEGSRLTVL.

The chain has TRBV28 and TRBJ2-1; no clear D gene. Between the trimmed V and J ends, which lost 5 bases and 0 bases, there was a span of 11 bases. The CDR3 runs to 15 residues. The germline V gene has CDR1 MDHEN and CDR2 SYDVKM. The CDR3 region is CASSLTRYSYNEQFF. DNA of the CDR3: TGTGCCAGCAGTCTAACCCGGTACTCCTACAATGAGCAGTTCTTC.

The V gene is TRBV6-5, the J gene TRBJ2-7; no firm D call. V shed 5 bases and J shed 6 bases, with 8 bases lying between them. CDR1 is MNHEY and CDR2 is SVGAGI in the germline V gene. The CDR3 sequence is 11 residues long. This CDR3 reads CASSRYGEQYF. The CDR3 DNA follows: TGTGCCAGCAGTCGATACGGCGAGCAGTACTTC.

The chain has TRBV10-2 and TRBJ1-2, with D possibly being TRBD1 (5 bases). The CDR3 has 13 amino acids. Germline values: CDR1 WSHSY, CDR2 SAAADI. V lost 7 bases, J lost 4 bases, and 13 bases lay in between. The CDR3 loop is CASMETAAYGYTF. CDR3 in DNA: TGCGCCAGCATGGAGACAGCTGCCTATGGCTACACCTTC.

The chain has TRBV27 and TRBJ2-1, with TRBD2 matching 10 bases. J lost 4 bases, V lost 6 bases, and 6 bases had no gene match. The CDR3 is 15 amino acids. Germline V gene sequence: CDR1 MNHEY, CDR2 SMNVEV (reference sequence). The CDR3 region is CASSPPGLAYNEQFF. The CDR3 DNA reads as TGTGCCAGCAGCCCCCCGGGACTAGCGTACAATGAGCAGTTCTTC.

The rearrangement links TRBV5-1 to TRBJ1-4; D not resolved. Germline CDR1 and CDR2: SGHRS and YFSETQ. V lost 1 base, J lost 4 bases, and 8 bases lay in between. CDR3 length equals 14 residues. Here the CDR3 reads CASSLSGNNEKLFF. The CDR3 DNA reads TGCGCCAGCAGCTTGTCGGGGAATAATGAAAAACTGTTTTTT. Supplemented by reference TRBV5-1 and TRBJ1-4, the full variable domain reads KAGVTQTPRYLIKTRGQQVTLSCSPISGHRSVSWYQQTPGQGLQFLFEYFSETQRNKGNFPGRFSGRQFSNSRSEMNVSTLELGDSALYLCASSLSGNNEKLFFGSGTQLSVL.

This clone occurred once. The chain has TRBV18 and TRBJ2-1; TRBD2 might be the D (6 bases). The V gene lost 2 bases and the J gene lost 3 bases, with 8 bases spanning the gap. CDR1 is KGHSH and CDR2 is LQKENI in the germline V gene. This CDR3 is built from 14 residues. The CDR3 loop is CASSPLGGYNEQFF. The CDR3 nucleotides read TGTGCCAGCTCACCATTGGGGGGCTACAATGAGCAGTTCTTC.

The chain is built from TRBV1 and TRBJ2-7; no DNA check was done on the table's D call, TRBD2. TRBV1 is assigned pseudogene status. The CDR3 consists of 13 residues. For the CDR3, the DNA is TGCACCAGCAGCCATGGCGGGGGTCACGAGCAGTACTTC. It yields the protein CTSSHGGGHEQYF.